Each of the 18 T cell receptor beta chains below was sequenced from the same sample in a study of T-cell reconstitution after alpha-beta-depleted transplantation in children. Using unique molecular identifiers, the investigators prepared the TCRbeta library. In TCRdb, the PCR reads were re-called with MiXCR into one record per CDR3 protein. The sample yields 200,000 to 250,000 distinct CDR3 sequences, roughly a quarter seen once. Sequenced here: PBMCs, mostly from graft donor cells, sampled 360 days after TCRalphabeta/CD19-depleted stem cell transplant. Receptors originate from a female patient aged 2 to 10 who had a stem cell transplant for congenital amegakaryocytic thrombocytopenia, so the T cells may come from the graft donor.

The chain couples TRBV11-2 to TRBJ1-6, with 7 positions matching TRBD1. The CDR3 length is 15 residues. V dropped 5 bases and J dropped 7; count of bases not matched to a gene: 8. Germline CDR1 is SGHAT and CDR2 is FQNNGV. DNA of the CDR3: TGTGCCAGCAGCCCGTCTGACAGGGTCAATTCACCCCTCCACTTT. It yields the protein CASSPSDRVNSPLHF.

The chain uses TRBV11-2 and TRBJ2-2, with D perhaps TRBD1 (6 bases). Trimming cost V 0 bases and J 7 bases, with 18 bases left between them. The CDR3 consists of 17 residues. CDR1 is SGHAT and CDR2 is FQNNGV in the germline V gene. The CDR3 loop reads CASSLELFTGLSGELFF. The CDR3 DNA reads TGTGCCAGCAGCTTAGAGCTCTTTACAGGGTTGAGCGGGGAGCTGTTTTTT.

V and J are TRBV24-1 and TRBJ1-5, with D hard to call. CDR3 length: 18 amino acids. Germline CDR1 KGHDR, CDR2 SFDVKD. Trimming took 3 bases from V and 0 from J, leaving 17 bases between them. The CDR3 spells CATSDAAGLTNSNQPQHF. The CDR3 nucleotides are TGTGCCACCAGTGATGCCGCAGGACTTACTAATAGCAATCAGCCCCAGCATTTT.

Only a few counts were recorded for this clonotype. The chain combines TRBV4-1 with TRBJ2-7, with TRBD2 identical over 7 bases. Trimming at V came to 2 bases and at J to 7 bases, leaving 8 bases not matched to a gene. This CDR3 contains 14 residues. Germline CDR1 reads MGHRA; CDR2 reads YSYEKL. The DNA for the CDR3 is TGCGCCAGCAGCCAACAAGCACTAGCGCGGGAGCAGTACTTC. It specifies CASSQQALAREQYF.

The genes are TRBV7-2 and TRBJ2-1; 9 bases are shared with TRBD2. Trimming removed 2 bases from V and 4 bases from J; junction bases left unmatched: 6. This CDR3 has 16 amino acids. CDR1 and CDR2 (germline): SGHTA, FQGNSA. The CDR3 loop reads CASSLRPTSGYNEQFF. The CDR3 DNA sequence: TGTGCCAGCAGCTTAAGGCCGACTAGCGGATACAATGAGCAGTTCTTC.

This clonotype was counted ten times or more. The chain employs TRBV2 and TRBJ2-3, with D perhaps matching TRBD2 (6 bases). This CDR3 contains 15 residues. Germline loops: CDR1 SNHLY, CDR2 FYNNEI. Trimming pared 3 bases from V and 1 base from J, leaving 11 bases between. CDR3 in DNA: TGTGCCAGCAGTGATCGGCGGGGACGCACAGATACGCAGTATTTT. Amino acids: CASSDRRGRTDTQYF.

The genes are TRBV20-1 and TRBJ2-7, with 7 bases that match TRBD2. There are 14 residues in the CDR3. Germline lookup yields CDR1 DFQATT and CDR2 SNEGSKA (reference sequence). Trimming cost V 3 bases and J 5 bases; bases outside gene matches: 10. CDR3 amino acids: CSASPNSRGDEQYF. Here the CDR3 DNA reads TGCAGTGCTAGTCCAAACTCCCGGGGGGACGAGCAGTACTTC.

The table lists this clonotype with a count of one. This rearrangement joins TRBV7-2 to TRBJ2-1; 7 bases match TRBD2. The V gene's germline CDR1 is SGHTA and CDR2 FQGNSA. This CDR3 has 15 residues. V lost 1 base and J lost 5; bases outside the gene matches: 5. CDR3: CASSLELASNNEQFF. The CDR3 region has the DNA TGTGCCAGCAGCTTAGAACTAGCGAGTAACAATGAGCAGTTCTTC.

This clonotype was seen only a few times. The CDR3 sequence: CASSFTSVETQYF. The DNA for the CDR3 is TGTGCCAGCAGCTTCACTAGTGTCGAGACCCAGTACTTC. V is TRBV11-1 and J is TRBJ2-5; a weak D match, TRBD2 (5 bases). Trimming cost V 3 bases and J 5 bases, with 10 bases left between them. Germline values: CDR1 SGHAT, CDR2 FQDESV (reference sequence). This CDR3 comprises 13 residues.

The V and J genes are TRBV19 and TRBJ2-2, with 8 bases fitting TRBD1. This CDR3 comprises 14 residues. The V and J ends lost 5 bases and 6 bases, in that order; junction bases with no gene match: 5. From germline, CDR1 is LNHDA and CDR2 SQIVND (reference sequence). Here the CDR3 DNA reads TGTGCCAGTAGTGGACAGGGTCCACCCGGGGAGCTGTTTTTT. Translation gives CASSGQGPPGELFF.

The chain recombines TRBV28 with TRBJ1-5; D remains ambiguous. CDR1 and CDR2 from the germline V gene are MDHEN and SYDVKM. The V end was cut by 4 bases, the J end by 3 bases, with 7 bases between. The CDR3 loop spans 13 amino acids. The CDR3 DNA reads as TGTGCCAGCAGTTCAGGTGCCAATCAGCCCCAGCATTTT. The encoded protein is CASSSGANQPQHF.

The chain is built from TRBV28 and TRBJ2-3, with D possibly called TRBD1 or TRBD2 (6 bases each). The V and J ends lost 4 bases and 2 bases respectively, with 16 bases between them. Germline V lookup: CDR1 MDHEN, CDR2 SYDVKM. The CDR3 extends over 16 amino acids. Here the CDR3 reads CASSSPGGPFTDTQYF. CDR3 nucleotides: TGTGCCAGCAGTTCCCCTGGGGGGCCCTTCACAGATACGCAGTATTTT.

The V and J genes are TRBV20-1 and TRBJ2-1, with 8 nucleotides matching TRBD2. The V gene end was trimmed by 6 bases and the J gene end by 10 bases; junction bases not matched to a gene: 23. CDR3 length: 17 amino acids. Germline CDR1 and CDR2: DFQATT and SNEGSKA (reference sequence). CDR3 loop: CSAMTNPRSGVGGEQFF. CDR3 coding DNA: TGCAGTGCCATGACCAACCCCCGTAGCGGGGTTGGGGGCGAGCAGTTCTTC.

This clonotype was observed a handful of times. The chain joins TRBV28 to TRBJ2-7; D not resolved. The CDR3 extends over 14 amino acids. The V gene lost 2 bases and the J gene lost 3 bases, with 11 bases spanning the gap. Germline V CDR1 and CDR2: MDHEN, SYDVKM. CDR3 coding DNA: TGTGCCAGCAGTTTAGGGCAGCTAAACTACGAGCAGTACTTC. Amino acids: CASSLGQLNYEQYF.

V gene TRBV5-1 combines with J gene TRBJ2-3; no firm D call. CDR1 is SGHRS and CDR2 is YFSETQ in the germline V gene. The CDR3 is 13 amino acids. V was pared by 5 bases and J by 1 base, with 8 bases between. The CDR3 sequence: CASRESGTDTQYF. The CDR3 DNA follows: TGCGCCAGCAGGGAGAGCGGCACAGATACGCAGTATTTT.

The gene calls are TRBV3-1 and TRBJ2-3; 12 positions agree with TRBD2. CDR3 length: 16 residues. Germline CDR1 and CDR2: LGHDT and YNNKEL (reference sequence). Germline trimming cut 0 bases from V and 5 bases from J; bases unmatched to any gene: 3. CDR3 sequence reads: CASSQEGLAGLDTQYF. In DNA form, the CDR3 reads TGTGCCAGCAGCCAAGAAGGACTAGCGGGATTAGATACGCAGTATTTT.

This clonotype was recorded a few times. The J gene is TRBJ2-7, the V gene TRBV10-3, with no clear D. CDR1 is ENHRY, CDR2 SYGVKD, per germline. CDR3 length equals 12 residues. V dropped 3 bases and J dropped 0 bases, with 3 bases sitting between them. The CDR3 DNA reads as TGTGCCATCAGTGATCTCTCCTACGAGCAGTACTTC. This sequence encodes CAISDLSYEQYF.

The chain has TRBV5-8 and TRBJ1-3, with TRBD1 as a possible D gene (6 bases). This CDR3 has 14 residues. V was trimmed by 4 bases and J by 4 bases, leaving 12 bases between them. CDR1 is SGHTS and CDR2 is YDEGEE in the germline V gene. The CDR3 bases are TGTGCCAGCAGCCCATGGACAGAAGGAAACACCATATATTTT. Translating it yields CASSPWTEGNTIYF.